This T cell receptor beta chain was identified during a study of blood T cell repertoires in COVID-19. Study-level information: There were acute and convalescent COVID-19 samples, and they came from the United States, Italy and Spain. Sample material is recorded as cDNA or gDNA derived from T cells, B-cell-depleted T cells, or PBMCs.

Study processing details: Reference gene primers were amplified, and this amplification served to estimate nucleated cell counts. Data came from immunoSEQ multiplex PCR; TCRdb stores just in-frame clones and leaves some out. The D gene and trimming were derived from the DNA, and the V and J assignments and clone size from that table. The sample holds about 80,000 clones, around 79% seen once. The ends were cut back, 2 bases at V and 3 bases at J, with 7 bases in the middle. Germline CDR1 is ENHRY and CDR2 is SYGVKD. CDR3 size: 14 residues. Sequenced material: peripheral blood. The chain links TRBV10-3 to TRBJ2-2; D is undetermined. The receptor was derived from a man between 45 and 60 years old with active or convalescent COVID-19. The CDR3: CAISEGRDTGELFF. Here the CDR3 DNA reads TGTGCCATCAGTGAGGGCCGGGACACCGGGGAGCTGTTTTTT.